Below are 5 T cell receptor beta chains sequenced from a single sample in a study of T cell responses to AZD1222 COVID-19 vaccine. Measured with immunoSEQ multiplex PCR; TCRdb has only the in-frame clones, and not every one. The table shows approximately 100,000 clones, with roughly 91% occurring only once. The material was peripheral blood, obtained on day 0 of AZD1222 vaccination. The receptors come from an adult in good health.

This clone appeared a single time. The chain links TRBV11-2 to TRBJ2-3; 8 positions agree with TRBD2. Germline-derived CDR1 and CDR2 are SGHAT and FQNNGV. J gave up 0 bases and V 5 bases, and 13 bases lay outside the gene matches. The CDR3 covers 18 residues. CDR3 nucleotides: TGTGCCAGCAGCCTTACACAACTTAGCGGGGAGAGCACAGATACGCAGTATTTT. This encodes CASSLTQLSGESTDTQYF.

The chain combines TRBV2 with TRBJ1-4, with TRBD1 as a possible D gene (6 bases). Looked up from germline, CDR1 is SNHLY and CDR2 is FYNNEI. With 1 base removed from V and 8 bases from J, the gap between germline ends came to 17 bases. This CDR3 comprises 16 residues. This chain's CDR3 is CASSEDLGGAGEKLFF. Written as DNA, the CDR3 is TGTGCCAGCAGTGAAGATCTTGGGGGGGCGGGAGAAAAACTGTTTTTT.

This clone was seen only a few times. The junction and the germline gene differ at one end; a read error may be behind it. This rearrangement joins TRBV5-3 to TRBJ1-2, with 9 bases matching TRBD1. TRBV5-3 carries the ORF label, with uncertain function. The CDR3 has 18 residues. CDR3 coding DNA: TGTGCCAGAAGATTGGACAGGGGAGTATGCTCTCCCTTTTATGGCTACACCTTC. It specifies CARRLDRGVCSPFYGYTF.

J is TRBJ1-6 and V is TRBV5-5; perhaps TRBD1 as D (6 bases). The germline gives CDR1 SGHKS, CDR2 YYEKEE (reference sequence). V lost 5 bases and J 10 bases, leaving 16 bases between the germline ends. The CDR3 covers 14 residues. The CDR3 bases are TGTGCCAGCAGTTCAGGGGATTGGGGGTCACCCCTCCACTTT. This translates into CASSSGDWGSPLHF.

This clone is a singleton in its sample. This rearrangement joins TRBV9 to TRBJ1-2; possibly TRBD1 for D (5 bases). The CDR3 is 14 amino acids. CDR1 is SGDLS, CDR2 YYNGEE, per germline. Trimming removed 0 bases from V and 4 bases from J, with 10 bases in between. The chain's CDR3 is CASSVGGVTYGYTF. The CDR3 DNA follows: TGTGCCAGCAGCGTAGGGGGGGTGACCTATGGCTACACCTTC.